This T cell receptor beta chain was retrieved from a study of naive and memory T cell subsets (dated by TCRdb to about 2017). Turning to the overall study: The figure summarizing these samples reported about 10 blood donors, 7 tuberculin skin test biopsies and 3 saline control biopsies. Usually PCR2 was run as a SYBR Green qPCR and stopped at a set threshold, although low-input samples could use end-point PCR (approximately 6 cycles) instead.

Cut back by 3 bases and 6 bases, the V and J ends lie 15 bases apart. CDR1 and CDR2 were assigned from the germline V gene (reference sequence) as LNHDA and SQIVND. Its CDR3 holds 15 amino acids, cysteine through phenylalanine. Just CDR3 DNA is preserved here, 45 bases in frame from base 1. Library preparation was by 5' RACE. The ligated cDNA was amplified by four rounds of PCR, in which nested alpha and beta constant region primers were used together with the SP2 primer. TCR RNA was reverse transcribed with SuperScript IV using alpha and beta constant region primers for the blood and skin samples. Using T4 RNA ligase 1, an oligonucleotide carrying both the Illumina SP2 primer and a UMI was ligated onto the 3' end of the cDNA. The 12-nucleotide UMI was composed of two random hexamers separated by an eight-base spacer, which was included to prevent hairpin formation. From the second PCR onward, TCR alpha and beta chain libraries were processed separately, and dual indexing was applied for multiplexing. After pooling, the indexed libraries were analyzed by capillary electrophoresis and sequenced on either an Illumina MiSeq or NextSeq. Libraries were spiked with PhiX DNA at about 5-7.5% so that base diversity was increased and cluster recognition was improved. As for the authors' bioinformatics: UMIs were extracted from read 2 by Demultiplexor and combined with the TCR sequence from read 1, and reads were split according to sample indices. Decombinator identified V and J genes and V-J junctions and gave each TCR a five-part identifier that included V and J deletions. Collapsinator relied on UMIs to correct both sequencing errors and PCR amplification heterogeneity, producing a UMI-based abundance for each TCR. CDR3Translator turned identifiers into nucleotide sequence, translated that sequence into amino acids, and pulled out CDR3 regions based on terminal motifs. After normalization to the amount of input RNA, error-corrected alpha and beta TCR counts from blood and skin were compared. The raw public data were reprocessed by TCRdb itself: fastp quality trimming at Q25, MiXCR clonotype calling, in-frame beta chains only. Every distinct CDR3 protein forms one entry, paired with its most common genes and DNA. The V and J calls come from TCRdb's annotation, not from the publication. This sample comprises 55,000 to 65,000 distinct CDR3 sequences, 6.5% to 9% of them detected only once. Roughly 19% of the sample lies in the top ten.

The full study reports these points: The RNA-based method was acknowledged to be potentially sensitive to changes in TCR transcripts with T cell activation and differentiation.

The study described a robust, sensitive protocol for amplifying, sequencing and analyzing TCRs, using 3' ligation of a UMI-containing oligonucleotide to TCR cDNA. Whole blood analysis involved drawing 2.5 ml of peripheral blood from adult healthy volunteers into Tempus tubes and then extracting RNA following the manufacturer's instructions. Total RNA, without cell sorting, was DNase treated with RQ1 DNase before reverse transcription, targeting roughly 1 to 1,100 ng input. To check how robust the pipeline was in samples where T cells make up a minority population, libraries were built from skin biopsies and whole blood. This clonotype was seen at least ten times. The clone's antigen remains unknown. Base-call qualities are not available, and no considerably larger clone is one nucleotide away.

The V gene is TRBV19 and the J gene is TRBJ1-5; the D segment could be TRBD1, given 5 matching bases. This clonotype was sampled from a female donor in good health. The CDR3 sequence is CASSIVQGGGQPQHF. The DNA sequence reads TGTGCCAGTAGTATCGTCCAGGGTGGTGGTCAGCCCCAGCATTTT. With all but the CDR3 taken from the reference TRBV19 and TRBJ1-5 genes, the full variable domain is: DGGITQSPKYLFRKEGQNVTLSCEQNLNHDAMYWYRQDPGQGLRLIYYSQIVNDFQKGDIAEGYSVSREKKESFPLTVTSAQKNPTAFYLCASSIVQGGGQPQHFGDGTRLSIL.